Below, 10 T cell receptor beta chains from the same sample are listed, as sequenced in a study of human T cells and chemical hapten exposure. MiXCR was run by TCRdb on the RACE reads, yielding one entry per CDR3 protein. Found here are 95,000 to 150,000 distinct CDR3 sequences, 11% of them singletons; the top ten hold 2% to 2.5%. Time point indicated: patch test 3, about 24 weeks after DPC sensitization. Treatment specified: therapeutic diphenylcyclopropenone sensitization with weekly scalp DPC. Specimen: whole blood, collected in connection with sensitization to the hapten diphenylcyclopropenone (DPC). These receptors were collected from a woman aged 45-60 years with alopecia areata. Some clones in this sample may be carry-over from other donors' samples.

This clonotype was detected ten times or more. This sequence joins TRBV20-1 and TRBJ2-3; tentatively, D is TRBD1 (7 bases). This CDR3 has 17 amino acids. The germline gives CDR1 DFQATT, CDR2 SNEGSKA (reference sequence). The V end was cut by 6 bases, the J end by 0 bases, with 22 bases between. In nucleotides, the CDR3 is TGCAGTGCCCGCACGGGGGACAGTCGTGCTAGCACAGATACGCAGTATTTT. Protein product: CSARTGDSRASTDTQYF.

Concerning this clonotype itself: The junction shows a germline mismatch at one end, possibly a read error. This CDR3 is CASRSARPDNAPLHF. The CDR3, as DNA: TGTGCCAGCAGATCCGCCAGACCCGATAATGCACCCCTCCACTTT. This chain connects TRBV6-6 to TRBJ1-6; D remains ambiguous. This CDR3 spans 15 amino acids. Looked up from germline, CDR1 is MNHNY and CDR2 is SVGAGI (reference sequence).

This clonotype was observed a handful of times. V is TRBV28 and J is TRBJ2-5, with D uncertain. Germline V gene data show CDR1 as MDHEN and CDR2 as SYDVKM. V shed 3 bases and J shed 1 base, with 9 bases lying between them. This CDR3 is built from 14 residues. This chain's CDR3 is CASSFGRLQETQYF. The DNA of the CDR3 is TGTGCCAGCAGTTTTGGGCGGCTCCAAGAGACCCAGTACTTC.

The rearrangement links TRBV10-3 to TRBJ2-7; 9 nucleotides agree with TRBD1. This CDR3 has 15 amino acids. Germline V lookup: CDR1 ENHRY, CDR2 SYGVKD. The junction had 4 bases not matched to a gene; V was cut back by 4 bases and J by 0 bases. The CDR3 loop is CAISGPGQGSYEQYF. The DNA for the CDR3 is TGTGCCATCAGTGGTCCGGGACAGGGCTCCTACGAGCAGTACTTC.

The V gene is TRBV29-1, the J gene TRBJ2-2; 8 bases map to TRBD1. The CDR3 sequence is 16 residues long. V lost 4 bases, J lost 0 bases, and 7 bases stayed unmatched. The germline gives CDR1 SQVTM, CDR2 ANQGSEA. CDR3 in amino acids: CSVGQGTTTNTGELFF. CDR3 nucleotides: TGCAGCGTTGGACAGGGGACAACTACGAACACCGGGGAGCTGTTTTTT.

The rearrangement joins TRBV7-2 to TRBJ2-3, with D hard to call. This CDR3 is 12 amino acids long. Trimming pared 1 base from V and 7 bases from J, leaving 6 bases between. Germline-derived CDR1 and CDR2 are SGHTA and FQGNSA. The CDR3 coding sequence is TGTGCCAGCAGCTTAGACCGAAATACGCAGTATTTT. It is translated as CASSLDRNTQYF.

V and J are TRBV6-5 and TRBJ1-4; D not resolved. This CDR3 has 12 amino acids. V was cut by 6 bases and J by 7 bases, with 9 bases left in between. From germline, CDR1 is MNHEY and CDR2 SVGAGI. The DNA of the CDR3 is TGTGCCAGCAGCTACACCAGTGAAAAACTGTTTTTT. Translated: CASSYTSEKLFF.

The sample holds many counts of this clonotype. The CDR3 bases are TGTGCCAGCACCCGTCGGGACGGATACACCGGGGAGCTGTTTTTT. Its protein is CASTRRDGYTGELFF. V and J are TRBV12-3 or TRBV12-4 and TRBJ2-2; D tentatively reads TRBD1 or TRBD2 (5 bases each). The CDR3 sequence is 15 residues long. Trimming removed 7 bases from V and 3 bases from J, with 15 bases in between.

This clonotype was counted a few times. The CDR3 spells CASSPPGGGLHF. DNA of the CDR3: TGTGCCAGCAGTCCCCCAGGGGGGGGCCTCCACTTT. The gene calls are TRBV28 and TRBJ1-6; the match to TRBD1 covers 7 bases. CDR1 and CDR2 from the germline V gene are MDHEN and SYDVKM. V was pared by 5 bases and J by 15 bases, with 7 bases of the junction left unmatched. There are 12 residues in the CDR3.

This clonotype was detected ten times or more. The junction does not match germline at one end; this may be a read error. The V gene is TRBV7-2, the J gene TRBJ2-6; tentative D call: TRBD2 (5 bases). Germline-derived CDR1 and CDR2 are SGHTA and FQGNSA. The CDR3 is 13 residues long. In DNA form, the CDR3 reads TGTGCCAGCAGCCTAGCCGGGGCCAACGTCCTGACTTTC. It specifies CASSLAGANVLTF.